These 19 T cell receptor beta chains were sequenced from one sample in a study of T cells in localized non-small cell lung cancer. Only in-frame clones appear in the TCRdb table, and some are missing; sequencing was by immunoSEQ multiplex PCR. In the table there are 10,000 to 13,000 clones, about 73% of which are singletons. The sample was peripheral blood, taken before any cancer treatment. The receptors were gathered from a male donor at least 60 years old with stage I lung adenocarcinoma.

The chain has TRBV6-5 and TRBJ1-2; D may be TRBD1 (5 bases). The V gene lost 4 bases and the J gene lost 6 bases, with 15 bases spanning the gap. The CDR3 is 14 amino acids. CDR1 and CDR2 (germline): MNHEY, SVGAGI. CDR3: CASSSRGSTHGYTF. DNA of the CDR3: TGTGCCAGCAGTTCAAGGGGTTCCACCCATGGCTACACCTTC.

This clone was observed once. This chain connects TRBV19 to TRBJ1-1; no reliable D call. The length of the CDR3 is 16 residues. Germline loops: CDR1 LNHDA, CDR2 SQIVND (reference sequence). V was trimmed by 3 bases and J by 4 bases, leaving 18 bases between them. CDR3: CASSIGGVGIPTEAFF. The CDR3 DNA is TGTGCCAGTAGTATCGGTGGGGTAGGGATCCCCACTGAAGCTTTCTTT.

CDR3 sequence (DNA): TGTGCCAGCAGCTTGGCCACGACCTACGAGCAGTACTTC. It is translated as CASSLATTYEQYF. The chain joins TRBV5-4 to TRBJ2-7; the D is unclear. Germline-derived CDR1 and CDR2 are SGHNT and YYREEE (reference sequence). The CDR3 is made up of 13 amino acids. V was cut by 0 bases and J by 2 bases, with 6 bases left in between.

V is TRBV5-4 and J is TRBJ2-2; 13 bases line up with TRBD2. CDR1 is SGHNT and CDR2 is YYREEE in the germline V gene (reference sequence). J gave up 5 bases and V 4 bases, and 5 bases lay outside the gene matches. The length of the CDR3 is 16 residues. The CDR3 is CASSLGLAGVTGELFF. The CDR3 region has the DNA TGTGCCAGCAGCCTCGGACTAGCGGGGGTTACCGGGGAGCTGTTTTTT. Looking up the rest from reference TRBV5-4 and TRBJ2-2 gives the full variable domain: ETGVTQSPTHLIKTRGQQVTLRCSSQSGHNTVSWYQQALGQGPQFIFQYYREEENGRGNFPPRFSGLQFPNYSSELNVNALELDDSALYLCASSLGLAGVTGELFFGEGSRLTVL.

This rearrangement joins TRBV9 to TRBJ2-3; TRBD2 matches at 11 bases. Germline loops: CDR1 SGDLS, CDR2 YYNGEE. The CDR3 is made up of 16 amino acids. The trim removed 0 bases at V and 3 bases at J, leaving 3 bases unmatched. Here the CDR3 DNA reads TGTGCCAGCAGCGTAGCTAGCGGGGGGCGAACAGATACGCAGTATTTT. It codes for CASSVASGGRTDTQYF.

This clone was seen a few times. The chain has TRBV7-2 and TRBJ2-3; 8 bases align to TRBD2. The CDR3 runs to 13 residues. Trimming at V came to 7 bases and at J to 8 bases, leaving 8 bases not matched to a gene. The germline V gene has CDR1 SGHTA and CDR2 FQGNSA. The chain's CDR3 is CASTGGFQSTQYF. CDR3 coding DNA: TGTGCCAGCACGGGGGGGTTTCAAAGTACGCAGTATTTT.

This clone has only a few counts. The chain is built from TRBV2 and TRBJ2-6, with a weak D call TRBD1 (6 bases). Germline CDR1 reads SNHLY; CDR2 reads FYNNEI. Trimming shortened V by 7 bases and J by 2 bases, and 9 bases separated the two germline ends. This CDR3 comprises 14 residues. DNA for the CDR3: TGTGCCAGCACAGGGGAAACTGGGGCCAACGTCCTGACTTTC. It specifies CASTGETGANVLTF.

This chain uses TRBV5-4 with TRBJ2-2; the match to TRBD1 covers 8 bases. Germline-derived CDR1 and CDR2 are SGHNT and YYREEE (reference sequence). The CDR3 has 15 amino acids. V shed 4 bases, J shed 3 bases, and the junction held 5 bases outside the gene matches. The CDR3 sequence is CASSPPDRDTGELFF. In DNA, the CDR3 is TGTGCCAGCAGCCCCCCGGACAGGGACACCGGGGAGCTGTTTTTT.

The V gene is TRBV5-5, the J gene TRBJ2-1, with 9 nucleotides matching TRBD1. The V gene end was trimmed by 4 bases and the J gene end by 10 bases; junction bases not matched to a gene: 18. CDR3 length: 17 residues. Germline V gene sequence: CDR1 SGHKS, CDR2 YYEKEE (reference sequence). The CDR3: CASSAGSGQGLTREQFF. The CDR3 DNA reads TGTGCCAGCAGCGCAGGTTCCGGACAGGGGCTGACTAGGGAGCAGTTCTTC.

This sequence joins TRBV10-3 and TRBJ2-7; D is perhaps TRBD1 (6 bases). The CDR3 contains 14 residues. The ends were cut back, 3 bases at V and 5 bases at J, with 14 bases in the middle. Germline loops: CDR1 ENHRY, CDR2 SYGVKD. The CDR3 protein is CAISDGRGPDEQYF. CDR3 coding DNA: TGTGCCATCAGTGACGGCAGGGGTCCCGACGAGCAGTACTTC.

This sequence joins TRBV28 and TRBJ1-2, with D possibly TRBD1 on 6 matching bases. There are 16 residues in the CDR3. Germline V gene sequence: CDR1 MDHEN, CDR2 SYDVKM. V was pared by 6 bases and J by 6 bases, with 23 bases between. DNA for the CDR3: TGTGCCAGCAGGACCTCATTCATGGGGGGCGAAAATGGCTACACCTTC. Encoded protein: CASRTSFMGGENGYTF.

The gene calls are TRBV4-3 and TRBJ1-4, with 9 positions matching TRBD1. Germline trimming cut 1 base from V and 10 bases from J; bases unmatched to any gene: 13. Per germline, CDR1 LGHNA and CDR2 YSLEER. The CDR3 runs 17 residues. CDR3 protein: CASSQGSSKTTGGKLFF. The CDR3 nucleotides are TGCGCCAGCAGCCAAGGATCCAGTAAAACGACAGGGGGAAAACTGTTTTTT.

This clone is a singleton in its sample. The rearrangement joins TRBV4-3 to TRBJ1-4; the D is unclear. V was clipped by 1 base and J by 1 base, with 7 bases between them. Germline values: CDR1 LGHNA, CDR2 YSLEER. This CDR3 spans 15 amino acids. CDR3 nucleotides: TGCGCCAGCAGCCAAGCGGCTCTAACTAATGAAAAACTGTTTTTT. Translated, it gives CASSQAALTNEKLFF.

This clone has more than one count but fewer than ten. The V and J genes are TRBV5-1 and TRBJ1-6; 9 bases agree with TRBD1. J lost 8 bases, V lost 4 bases, and 10 bases had no gene match. Germline assignment: CDR1 SGHRS and CDR2 YFSETQ. The CDR3 covers 16 residues. CDR3 sequence (DNA): TGCGCCAGCAGCAATAGTGGGACAGGGACTGATTCACCCCTCCACTTT. It codes for CASSNSGTGTDSPLHF.

The chain is built from TRBV6-5 and TRBJ1-3; D gene unclear. The V end lost 0 bases, the J end lost 0 bases, and 9 bases lay between the germline ends. Looked up from germline, CDR1 is MNHEY and CDR2 is SVGAGI. The CDR3 extends over 16 amino acids. The CDR3 here is CASSYSTQHSGNTIYF. Here the CDR3 DNA reads TGTGCCAGCAGTTACTCAACACAACACTCTGGAAACACCATATATTTT.

The chain couples TRBV7-8 to TRBJ2-5, with 9 nucleotides matching TRBD1. CDR3 size: 17 residues. The V gene's germline CDR1 is SGHVS and CDR2 FQNEAQ. The J segment lost 0 bases and the V segment lost 5 bases, leaving 10 bases of the junction unmatched. CDR3 sequence reads: CASSPDQTGGNQETQYF. The CDR3 region has the DNA TGTGCCAGCAGCCCAGACCAGACAGGGGGGAACCAAGAGACCCAGTACTTC.

This rearrangement joins TRBV5-1 to TRBJ2-2; TRBD2 aligns across 9 bases. This CDR3 has 14 amino acids. V lost 6 bases to trimming and J lost 5 bases; unmatched junction nucleotides: 5. Germline CDR1 reads SGHRS; CDR2 reads YFSETQ. For the CDR3, the DNA is TGCGCCAGCAACATCCTAGCGGGGACCGGGGAGCTGTTTTTT. Its protein product is CASNILAGTGELFF.

The rearrangement joins TRBV5-1 to TRBJ2-3, with 9 nucleotides matching TRBD2. Germline CDR1 is SGHRS and CDR2 is YFSETQ. Trimming removed 0 bases from V and 6 bases from J; junction bases left unmatched: 5. The CDR3 runs to 15 residues. The CDR3 loop reads CASSLGRGGLDTQYF. CDR3 DNA: TGCGCCAGCAGCTTGGGGCGGGGGGGCCTCGATACGCAGTATTTT.

V gene TRBV10-3 combines with J gene TRBJ1-3, with unresolved D. The CDR3 sequence is 13 residues long. CDR1 is ENHRY and CDR2 is SYGVKD in the germline V gene. Trimming removed 6 bases at V and 0 bases at J, with 6 bases between. The CDR3 loop is CAIRAPSGNTIYF. The CDR3 DNA reads as TGTGCCATCAGAGCCCCCTCTGGAAACACCATATATTTT.